Listed here is a single TCR beta chain. In the original workflow: Cell counts per sample came from amplifying reference gene primers. TCRdb's table, derived via immunoSEQ multiplex PCR, lists solely in-frame clones and lacks some. V, J and clone size reflect that table, while D and trimming were determined from the DNA. The sample includes some 370,000 clones, about 90% of them seen just once. The germline CDR1 and CDR2 sequences are SGHVS and FQNEAQ. The length of the CDR3 is 15 residues. Trimming pared 4 bases from V and 0 bases from J, leaving 10 bases between. These data come from a study of blood T cell repertoires in COVID-19. In the study overall: The analysed material was cDNA or gDNA that came from T cells, B-cell-depleted T cells, or PBMCs.

Material for sequencing was peripheral blood. This chain uses TRBV7-8 with TRBJ2-1; possibly TRBD2 for D (5 bases). The TCR sequence derives from a man between 18 and 35 years old with active or convalescent COVID-19. The CDR3 region is CASSYPAASYNEQFF. The CDR3 DNA reads TGTGCCAGCAGCTACCCAGCGGCCTCCTACAATGAGCAGTTCTTC.